The clone carrying this T cell receptor (beta chain) was recorded many times. The antigen is undetermined. V lost 3 bases and J lost 5, with 15 bases in between. Germline-derived CDR1 and CDR2 are LNHDA and SQIVND (reference sequence). The CDR3 runs to 15 residues. This specimen belongs to a study of T cell repertoires in cytomegalovirus infection. General observations from the study: Frequencies of public TCR beta families were cumulated, and this identified carriers of CMV plus the relevant HLA.

TCRdb fed the reads into MiXCR, producing one record per CDR3 protein. Altogether about 110,000 distinct CDR3 sequences are present, about 30% being singletons, with the ten largest covering approximately 78%. The V and J genes are TRBV19 and TRBJ2-3; D gene unclear. The starting material was CD8+ T cells from cultured PBMCs, obtained from culture after CMV antigen stimulation. This receptor was obtained from a human donor in good health (CMV status not recorded). Some clones in this sample may be carry-over from other donors' samples. CDR3: CASSIGENWGDTQYF. CDR3 sequence (DNA): TGTGCCAGTAGTATTGGAGAAAATTGGGGAGATACGCAGTATTTT.